This T cell receptor (beta chain) was sequenced for a study of T cell repertoires in cytomegalovirus infection. Across the study: Indications of both CMV infection and matching HLA type were provided by public TCR beta signatures.

Germline V gene sequence: CDR1 MGHDK, CDR2 SYGVNS. The CDR3 extends over 16 amino acids. Trimming pared 3 bases from V and 6 bases from J, leaving 17 bases between. TCRdb independently ran MiXCR on the reads; one entry per CDR3 protein. Counted here are about 310,000 distinct CDR3 sequences, around a sixth occurring once; the ten biggest clones make up around 13%. V is TRBV25-1 and J is TRBJ2-2; no definite D call. Sequenced material: PBMCs. This clonotype originated in a human donor in good health (CMV status not recorded). Some clones in this sample may be carry-over from other donors' samples. The CDR3 region is CASSDNPNRHAGELFF. The CDR3 DNA is TGTGCCAGCAGTGACAACCCCAACAGACATGCCGGGGAGCTGTTTTTT.